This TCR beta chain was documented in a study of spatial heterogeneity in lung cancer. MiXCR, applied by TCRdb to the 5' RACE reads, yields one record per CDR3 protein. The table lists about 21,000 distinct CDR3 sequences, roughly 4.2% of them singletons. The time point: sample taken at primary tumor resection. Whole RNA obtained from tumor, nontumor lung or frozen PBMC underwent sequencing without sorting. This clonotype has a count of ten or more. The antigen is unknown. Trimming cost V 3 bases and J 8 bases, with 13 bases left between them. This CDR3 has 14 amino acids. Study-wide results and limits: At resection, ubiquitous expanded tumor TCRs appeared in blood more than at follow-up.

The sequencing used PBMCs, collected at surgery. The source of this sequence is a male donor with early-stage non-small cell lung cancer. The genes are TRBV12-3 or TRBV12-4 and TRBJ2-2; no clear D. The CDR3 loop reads CASSFSFQQGELFF. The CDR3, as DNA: TGTGCCAGCAGTTTCTCGTTCCAACAAGGGGAGCTGTTTTTT.